What follows is one T cell receptor (beta chain) and its context. This sample is drawn from a study of blood T cell repertoires in COVID-19. How the authors handled the data: Amplification of reference gene primers was used by the study to estimate nucleated cell counts. The table came from immunoSEQ multiplex PCR; TCRdb's copy has only in-frame clones and leaves some out. The V and J calls and clone size were taken over from that table, and D and trimming were inferred from the DNA. The data hold 380,000 or so clones, with around 87% observed a single time. In assigning cohorts, the study relied on participant-reported clinical history. Two negative PCRs, clearance, or symptom resolution were required of recovered Cohort 3 donors. Per germline, CDR1 LGHDT and CDR2 YNNKEL (reference sequence). Between the trimmed V and J ends, which lost 2 bases and 3 bases, there was a span of 13 bases. CDR3 length equals 15 residues.

The sample consisted of PBMCs or T cells enriched from blood (not recorded which). This chain links TRBV3-1 (or the pseudogene TRBV3-2) with TRBJ1-2; D perhaps matches TRBD1 (6 bases). The receptor comes from a man aged 25 to 40 who had recovered from COVID-19. The CDR3 region is CASSQRDIEDYGYTF. In DNA form, the CDR3 reads TGTGCCAGCAGCCAAAGGGACATAGAAGACTATGGCTACACCTTC.